Listed here are 2 T cell receptor beta chains from one sample, sequenced in a study of blood T cell repertoires in COVID-19. Sequencing used immunoSEQ multiplex PCR; TCRdb keeps in-frame clones, though not all of them. The profile shows 120,000 or so clones, about 78% of them singletons. Sequenced sample: peripheral blood. These receptors were collected from a man aged 65 to 79 with acute or convalescent COVID-19.

A single count supports this clone. This chain connects TRBV14 to TRBJ2-5; the match to TRBD1 covers 7 bases. Germline CDR1 and CDR2: SGHDN and FVKESK. CDR3 size: 13 residues. The trim removed 6 bases at V and 4 bases at J, leaving 5 bases unmatched. In DNA, the CDR3 is TGTGCCAGCAGTGGACAGGTCAGAGAGACCCAGTACTTC. Translated, it gives CASSGQVRETQYF.

The chain links TRBV19 to TRBJ1-1; TRBD1 is a possible D gene (5 bases). The CDR3 covers 14 residues. CDR1 LNHDA and CDR2 SQIVND come from the germline V gene (reference sequence). Trimming pared 1 base from V and 0 bases from J, leaving 6 bases between. The CDR3 DNA follows: TGTGCCAGTAGTATAGCAGGGATGAACACTGAAGCTTTCTTT. As protein: CASSIAGMNTEAFF.